This is a list of T cell receptor beta chains from one sample in a study of glioma-infiltrating T cells after dendritic cell vaccination. TCRdb keeps only in-frame clones here, not all; method: immunoSEQ multiplex PCR. The sample lists around 10,000 clones; approximately 77% were seen once. The input for sequencing was blood, taken after dendritic cell vaccination. The receptors originated from a human donor with glioblastoma. The CDR3 runs from the conserved cysteine through the conserved F or W. D genes are given only for firm matches. Clone size is stated in some rows and not others, as once, few, many or a class when expanded.

TRBD1,TRBJ2-7,few,TRBV18,CASSPGQGSYEQYF,TGTGCCAGCTCACCGGGACAGGGGTCCTACGAGCAGTACTTC
.,TRBJ1-1,few,TRBV15,CATSAGLLNTEAFF,TGTGCCACCAGCGCTGGACTCCTCAACACTGAAGCTTTCTTT
.,TRBJ2-1,.,TRBV13,CASSHDGNPYNEQFF,TGTGCCAGCAGCCACGACGGGAACCCCTACAATGAGCAGTTCTTC
TRBD2,TRBJ2-7,.,TRBV5-4,CASSHGTSGSYEQYF,TGTGCCAGCAGCCACGGGACTAGCGGGAGCTACGAGCAGTACTTC
.,TRBJ2-7,.,TRBV7-2,CASSPLQGTTYEQYF,TGTGCCAGCAGCCCCCTCCAGGGGACCACCTACGAGCAGTACTTC
.,TRBJ2-5,.,TRBV19,CASNQRRGETQYF,TGTGCCAGTAACCAGCGGAGAGGGGAGACCCAGTACTTC
.,TRBJ2-7,.,TRBV4-1,CASSQDPQGQTIKPYEQYF,TGCGCCAGCAGCCAAGATCCGCAGGGGCAGACGATTAAGCCATACGAGCAGTACTTC
TRBD1,TRBJ2-7,.,TRBV7-9,CASSSVRDRTYEQYF,TGTGCCAGCAGCTCGGTCCGGGACAGAACCTACGAGCAGTACTTC
.,TRBJ1-2,.,TRBV10-3,CAISEPQGYYGYAF,TGTGCCATCAGTGAGCCCCAGGGGTACTATGGCTACGCCTTC
TRBD1,TRBJ2-1,once,TRBV5-1,CASSEPGQGAGEQFF,TGCGCCAGCAGCGAACCGGGACAGGGGGCAGGAGAGCAGTTCTTC
.,TRBJ2-7,.,TRBV7-4,CASSSTLDRTYEQYF,TGTGCCAGCAGCTCCACCCTGGACAGAACCTACGAGCAGTACTTC
TRBD2,TRBJ2-1,.,TRBV4-2,CASSQLASGMSYNEQFF,TGTGCCAGCAGCCAATTGGCTAGCGGGATGAGCTACAATGAGCAGTTCTTC
.,TRBJ1-1,.,TRBV7-2,CASSPLTGDAFF,TGTGCCAGCAGCCCCTTGACGGGGGACGCTTTCTTT
TRBD2,TRBJ2-7,few,TRBV5-1,CASSSQDSGLAGSSYEQYF,TGCGCCAGCAGCTCACAGGACTCGGGACTAGCGGGAAGCTCCTACGAGCAGTACTTC
TRBD1,TRBJ2-7,.,TRBV27,CASRGTGGTYEQYF,TGTGCCAGCAGAGGGACAGGGGGCACCTACGAGCAGTACTTC
.,TRBJ2-3,.,TRBV6-5,CASSSWGGTDTQYF,TGTGCCAGCAGTTCCTGGGGGGGCACAGATACGCAGTATTTT
.,TRBJ1-2,.,TRBV6-6,CASSYSLEGGRGYTF,TGTGCCAGCAGTTACTCATTAGAGGGGGGGCGTGGCTACACCTTC
TRBD1,TRBJ2-7,.,TRBV5-4,CASSLLGQGYEQYF,TGTGCCAGCAGCTTGCTGGGACAGGGATACGAGCAGTACTTC
.,TRBJ2-7,.,TRBV6-6,CASKGDSYEQYF,TGTGCCAGCAAAGGGGACTCCTACGAGCAGTACTTC
.,TRBJ1-5,.,TRBV27,CASSLYERGGQPQHF,TGTGCCAGCAGTTTATATGAAAGGGGCGGTCAGCCCCAGCATTTT
.,TRBJ1-2,.,TRBV4-1,CASSQDPGQINYGYTF,TGCGCCAGCAGCCAAGATCCCGGACAGATTAACTATGGCTACACCTTC
TRBD2,TRBJ2-2,.,TRBV4-2,CASSPRAGGGGELFF,TGTGCCAGCAGCCCCAGAGCGGGAGGAGGTGGGGAGCTGTTTTTT
.,TRBJ2-7,.,TRBV4-3,CASSQDRGSGYEQYF,TGCGCCAGCAGCCAAGATAGGGGTAGCGGCTACGAGCAGTACTTC
TRBD2,TRBJ2-7,.,TRBV4-1,CASSQGEGAYEQYF,TGCGCCAGCAGCCAAGGGGAGGGAGCCTACGAGCAGTACTTC